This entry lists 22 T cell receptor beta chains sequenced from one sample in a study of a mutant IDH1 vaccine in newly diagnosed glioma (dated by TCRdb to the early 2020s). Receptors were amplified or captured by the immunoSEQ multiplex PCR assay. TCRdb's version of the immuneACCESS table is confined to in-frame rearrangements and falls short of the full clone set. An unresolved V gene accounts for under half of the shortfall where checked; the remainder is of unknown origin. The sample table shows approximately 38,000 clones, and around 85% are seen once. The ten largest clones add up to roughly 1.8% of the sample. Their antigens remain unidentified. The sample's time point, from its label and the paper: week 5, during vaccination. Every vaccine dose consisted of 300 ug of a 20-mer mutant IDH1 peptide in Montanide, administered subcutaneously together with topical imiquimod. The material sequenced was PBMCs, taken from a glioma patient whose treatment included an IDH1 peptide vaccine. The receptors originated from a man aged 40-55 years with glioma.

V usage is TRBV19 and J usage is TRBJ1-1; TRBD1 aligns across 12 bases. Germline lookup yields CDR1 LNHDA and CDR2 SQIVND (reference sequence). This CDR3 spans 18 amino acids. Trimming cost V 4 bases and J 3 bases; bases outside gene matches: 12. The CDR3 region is CASSSRGTGGVRDTEAFF. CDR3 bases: TGTGCCAGTAGTAGCCGAGGGACAGGGGGCGTACGGGACACTGAAGCTTTCTTT.

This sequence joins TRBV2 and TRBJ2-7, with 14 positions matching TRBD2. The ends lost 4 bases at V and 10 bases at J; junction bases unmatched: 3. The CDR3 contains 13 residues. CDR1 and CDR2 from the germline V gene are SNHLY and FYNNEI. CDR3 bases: TGTGCCAGCAGTGGACTAGCGGGAGGGAGACAGTACTTC. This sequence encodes CASSGLAGGRQYF.

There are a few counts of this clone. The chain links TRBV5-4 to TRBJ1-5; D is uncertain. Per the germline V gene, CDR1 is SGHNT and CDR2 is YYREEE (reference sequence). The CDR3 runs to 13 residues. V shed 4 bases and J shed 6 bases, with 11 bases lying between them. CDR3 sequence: CASSHSVGQPQHF. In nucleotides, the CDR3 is TGTGCCAGCAGCCATTCGGTGGGTCAGCCCCAGCATTTT.

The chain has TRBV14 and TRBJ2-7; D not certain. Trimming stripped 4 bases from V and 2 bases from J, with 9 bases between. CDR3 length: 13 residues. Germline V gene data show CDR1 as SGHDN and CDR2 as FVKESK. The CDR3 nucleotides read TGTGCCAGCAGCCCGACCCCAACCTACGAGCAGTACTTC. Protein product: CASSPTPTYEQYF.

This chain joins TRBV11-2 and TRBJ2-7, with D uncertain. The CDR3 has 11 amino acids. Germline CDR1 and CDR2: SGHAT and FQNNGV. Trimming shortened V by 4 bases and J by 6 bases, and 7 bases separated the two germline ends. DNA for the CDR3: TGTGCCAGCAGCTCGTCGGCCGAGCAGTACTTC. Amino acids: CASSSSAEQYF.

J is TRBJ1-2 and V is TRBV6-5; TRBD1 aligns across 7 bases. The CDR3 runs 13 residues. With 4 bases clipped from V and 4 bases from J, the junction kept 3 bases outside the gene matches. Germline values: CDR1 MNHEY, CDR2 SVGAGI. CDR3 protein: CASSLDRVYGYTF. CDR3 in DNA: TGTGCCAGCAGTTTAGACAGGGTCTATGGCTACACCTTC.

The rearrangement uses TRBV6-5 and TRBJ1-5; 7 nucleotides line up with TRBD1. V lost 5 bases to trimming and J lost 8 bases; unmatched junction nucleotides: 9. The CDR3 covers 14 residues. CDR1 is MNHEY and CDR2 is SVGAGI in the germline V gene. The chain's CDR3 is CASSHLQGMEPQHF. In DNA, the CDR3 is TGTGCCAGCAGTCACCTACAGGGGATGGAGCCCCAGCATTTT.

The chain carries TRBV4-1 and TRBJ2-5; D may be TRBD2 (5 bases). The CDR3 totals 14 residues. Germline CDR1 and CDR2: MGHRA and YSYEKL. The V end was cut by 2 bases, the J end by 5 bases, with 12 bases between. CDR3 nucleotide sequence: TGCGCCAGCAGCCAACGGGGTCCTCCCGAGACCCAGTACTTC. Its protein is CASSQRGPPETQYF.

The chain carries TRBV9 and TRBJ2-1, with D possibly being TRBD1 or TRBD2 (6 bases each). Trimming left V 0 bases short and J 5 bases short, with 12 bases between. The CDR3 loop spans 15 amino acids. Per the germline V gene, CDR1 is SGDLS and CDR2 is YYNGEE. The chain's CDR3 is CASSVDDGGHNEQFF. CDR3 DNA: TGTGCCAGCAGCGTAGATGACGGGGGCCACAATGAGCAGTTCTTC.

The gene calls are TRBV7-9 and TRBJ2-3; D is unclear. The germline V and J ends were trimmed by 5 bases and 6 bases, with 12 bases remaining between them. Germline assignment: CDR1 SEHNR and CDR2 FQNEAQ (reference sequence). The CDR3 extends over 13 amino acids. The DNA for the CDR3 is TGTGCCAGCAGCCGGGCGAACATTGATACGCAGTATTTT. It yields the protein CASSRANIDTQYF.

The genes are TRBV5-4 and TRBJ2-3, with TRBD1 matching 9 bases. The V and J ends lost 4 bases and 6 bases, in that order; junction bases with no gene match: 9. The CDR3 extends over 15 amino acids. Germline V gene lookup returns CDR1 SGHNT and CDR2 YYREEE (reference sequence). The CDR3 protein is CASSKGQGPWDTQYF. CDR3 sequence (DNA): TGTGCCAGCAGCAAAGGACAGGGGCCTTGGGATACGCAGTATTTT. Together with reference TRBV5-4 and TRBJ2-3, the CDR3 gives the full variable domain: ETGVTQSPTHLIKTRGQQVTLRCSSQSGHNTVSWYQQALGQGPQFIFQYYREEENGRGNFPPRFSGLQFPNYSSELNVNALELDDSALYLCASSKGQGPWDTQYFGPGTRLTVL.

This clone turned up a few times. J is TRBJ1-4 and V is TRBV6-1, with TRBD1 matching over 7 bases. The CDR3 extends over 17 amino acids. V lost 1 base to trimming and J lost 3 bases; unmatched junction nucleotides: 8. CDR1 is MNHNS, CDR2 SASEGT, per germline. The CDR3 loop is CASSEVTGAGSNEKLFF. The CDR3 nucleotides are TGTGCCAGCAGTGAAGTTACAGGGGCAGGGTCTAATGAAAAACTGTTTTTT.

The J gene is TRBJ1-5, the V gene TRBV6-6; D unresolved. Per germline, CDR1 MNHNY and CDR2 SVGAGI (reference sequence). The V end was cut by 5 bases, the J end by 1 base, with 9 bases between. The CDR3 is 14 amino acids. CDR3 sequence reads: CASSITASNQPQHF. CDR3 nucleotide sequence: TGTGCCAGCAGTATCACAGCGAGCAATCAGCCCCAGCATTTT.

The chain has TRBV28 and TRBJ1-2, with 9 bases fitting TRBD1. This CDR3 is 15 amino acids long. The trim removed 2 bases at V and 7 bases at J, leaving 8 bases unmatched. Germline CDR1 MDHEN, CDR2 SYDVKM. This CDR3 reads CASSLPGQGMGGYTF. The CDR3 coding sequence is TGTGCCAGCAGTTTACCAGGACAGGGGATGGGTGGCTACACCTTC.

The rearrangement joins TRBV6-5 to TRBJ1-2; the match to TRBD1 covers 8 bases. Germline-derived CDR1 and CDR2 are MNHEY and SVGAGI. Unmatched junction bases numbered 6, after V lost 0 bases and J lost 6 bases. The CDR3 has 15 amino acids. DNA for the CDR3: TGTGCCAGCAGTTACTCGGCAGGGGGCGCGAATGGCTACACCTTC. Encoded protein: CASSYSAGGANGYTF.

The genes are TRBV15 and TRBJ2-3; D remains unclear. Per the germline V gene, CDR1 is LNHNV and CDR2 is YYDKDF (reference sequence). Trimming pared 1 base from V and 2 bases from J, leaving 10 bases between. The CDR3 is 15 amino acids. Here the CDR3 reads CATSRGGGDTDTQYF. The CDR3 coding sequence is TGTGCCACCAGCAGAGGAGGCGGAGACACAGATACGCAGTATTTT.

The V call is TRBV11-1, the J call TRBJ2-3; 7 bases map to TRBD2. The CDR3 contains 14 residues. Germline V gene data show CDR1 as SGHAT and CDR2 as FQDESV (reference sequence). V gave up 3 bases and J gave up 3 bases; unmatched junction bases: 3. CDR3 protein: CASSLVGGTDTQYF. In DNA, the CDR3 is TGTGCCAGCAGCTTGGTGGGAGGGACAGATACGCAGTATTTT.

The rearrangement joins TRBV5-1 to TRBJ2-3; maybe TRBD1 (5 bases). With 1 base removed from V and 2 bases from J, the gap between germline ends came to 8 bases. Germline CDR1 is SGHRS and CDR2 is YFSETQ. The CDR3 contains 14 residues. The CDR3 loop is CASSLQGHTDTQYF. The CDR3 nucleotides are TGCGCCAGCAGCTTGCAGGGCCACACAGATACGCAGTATTTT.

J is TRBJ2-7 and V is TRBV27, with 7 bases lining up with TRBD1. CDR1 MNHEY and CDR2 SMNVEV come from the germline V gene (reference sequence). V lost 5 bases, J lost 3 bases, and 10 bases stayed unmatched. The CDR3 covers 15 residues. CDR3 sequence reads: CASSQTGTEFYEQYF. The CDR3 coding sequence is TGTGCCAGCAGTCAAACCGGGACAGAGTTCTACGAGCAGTACTTC.

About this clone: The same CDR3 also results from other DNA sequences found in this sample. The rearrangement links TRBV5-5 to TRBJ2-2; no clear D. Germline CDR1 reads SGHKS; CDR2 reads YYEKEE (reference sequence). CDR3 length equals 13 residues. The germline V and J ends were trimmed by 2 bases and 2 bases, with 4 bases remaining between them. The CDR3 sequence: CASSFPNTGELFF. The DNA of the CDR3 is TGTGCCAGCAGCTTTCCAAACACCGGGGAGCTGTTTTTT.

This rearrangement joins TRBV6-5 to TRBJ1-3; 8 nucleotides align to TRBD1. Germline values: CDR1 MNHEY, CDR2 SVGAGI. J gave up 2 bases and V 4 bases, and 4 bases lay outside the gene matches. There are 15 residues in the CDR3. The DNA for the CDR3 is TGTGCCAGCAGTTTGGACAGGGCTACTGGAAACACCATATATTTT. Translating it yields CASSLDRATGNTIYF.

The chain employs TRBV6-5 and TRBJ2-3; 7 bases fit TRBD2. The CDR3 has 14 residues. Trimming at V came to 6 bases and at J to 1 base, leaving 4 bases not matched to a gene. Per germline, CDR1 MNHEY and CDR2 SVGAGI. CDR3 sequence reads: CASSRGLGTDTQYF. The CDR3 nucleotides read TGTGCCAGCAGCCGAGGACTAGGCACAGATACGCAGTATTTT.